A selection of T cell receptor beta chains follows, all from one sample in a study of blood T cells in healthy people across ages. One entry per CDR3 protein results from TCRdb running MiXCR on the 5' RACE reads. The data show about 970,000 distinct CDR3 sequences, roughly 51% seen once. The sequenced sample was blood. The receptors were gathered from an older woman in good health. Both conserved end residues are part of each CDR3. The D gene is left open where the match is weak. Size is omitted from some rows. Given values are once, few, many or a class for expanded clones.

D gene,clone size,J gene,V gene,CDR3 protein,CDR3 DNA
NA,NA,TRBJ2-3,TRBV2,CASNREKAQYF,TGTGCCAGCAACAGGGAAAAAGCGCAGTATTTT
NA,once,TRBJ1-6,TRBV27,CASSLANRVYNSPLHF,TGTGCCAGCAGTTTAGCCAACAGGGTCTACAATTCACCCCTCCACTTT
TRBD2,NA,TRBJ2-1,TRBV30,CAWSARLSGRAGGEQFF,TGTGCCTGGAGTGCCCGTTTGAGCGGGAGGGCCGGGGGTGAGCAGTTCTTC
NA,NA,TRBJ2-1,TRBV4-1,CASSQRSAGTYNEQFF,TGCGCCAGCAGCCAGAGGTCGGCAGGGACCTACAATGAGCAGTTCTTC
TRBD1,few,TRBJ2-7,TRBV27,CASNPTGIPYEQYF,TGTGCCAGCAACCCGACAGGGATTCCCTACGAGCAGTACTTC
TRBD1,once,TRBJ2-7,TRBV7-8,CASSRVPGQVSGEQYF,TGTGCCAGCAGCCGAGTGCCAGGACAGGTGTCAGGCGAGCAGTACTTC
NA,NA,TRBJ2-7,TRBV7-2,CASSSRGEIDSYEQYF,TGTGCCAGCAGCTCAAGGGGGGAGATCGACTCCTACGAGCAGTACTTC
NA,few,TRBJ2-7,TRBV28,CASNLDRHEQYF,TGTGCCAGCAACCTTGACAGGCACGAGCAGTACTTC
NA,few,TRBJ2-7,TRBV3-1,CASSQDPNRLAESYEQYF,TGTGCCAGCAGCCAAGACCCCAACAGGCTGGCGGAATCCTACGAGCAGTACTTC
NA,few,TRBJ2-3,TRBV7-2,CASSIRVRNTQYF,TGTGCCAGCAGCATCCGGGTACGGAATACGCAGTATTTT
TRBD2,NA,TRBJ2-3,TRBV20-1,CSAPLAFSRDTQYF,TGCAGTGCTCCACTAGCGTTCTCGAGGGATACGCAGTATTTT
TRBD1,few,TRBJ2-5,TRBV7-2,CASSVNRGETQYF,TGTGCCAGCAGCGTAAACAGGGGGGAGACCCAGTACTTC
NA,NA,TRBJ2-3,TRBV20-1,CSAGGAGRLTDTQYF,TGCAGTGCTGGCGGGGCAGGAAGACTCACAGATACGCAGTATTTT
TRBD1,NA,TRBJ1-1,TRBV4-1,CASSQQGGRNGEAFF,TGCGCCAGCAGCCAGCAGGGGGGCCGCAACGGTGAAGCTTTCTTT
NA,NA,TRBJ2-7,TRBV15,CATSRDLGSYNEQYF,TGTGCCACCAGCAGAGATCTCGGCTCCTACAATGAGCAGTACTTC
TRBD1,NA,TRBJ2-2,TRBV28,CASSRQGAANTGELFF,TGTGCCAGCAGCCGACAGGGGGCTGCGAACACCGGGGAGCTGTTTTTT
TRBD2,once,TRBJ2-3,TRBV27,CASSHRTSGKDTQYF,TGTGCCAGCAGTCACAGGACTAGCGGGAAAGATACGCAGTATTTT
NA,NA,TRBJ2-7,TRBV2,CASSERTVYNEQYF,TGTGCCAGCAGTGAACGGACAGTCTACAATGAGCAGTACTTC
NA,NA,TRBJ2-5,TRBV6-2/TRBV6-3,CASIPGGRLQETQYF,TGTGCCAGCATCCCCGGCGGACGGCTCCAAGAGACCCAGTACTTC
NA,NA,TRBJ2-1,TRBV28,CASRPEGTPIANEQFF,TGTGCCAGCAGACCGGAAGGGACCCCCATCGCCAATGAGCAGTTCTTC
NA,few,TRBJ2-2,TRBV6-5,CASSYGDLNTGELFF,TGTGCCAGCAGTTACGGCGACTTAAACACCGGGGAGCTGTTTTTT
NA,NA,TRBJ2-7,TRBV28,CASSSPRRASYEQYF,TGTGCCAGCAGTTCCCCTAGGAGGGCATCCTACGAGCAGTACTTC
TRBD1,few,TRBJ2-4,TRBV28,CASSQTGGAFLEQYF,TGTGCCAGCAGTCAAACAGGGGGCGCTTTTTTGGAGCAGTACTTC
NA,NA,TRBJ1-2,TRBV3-1,CASSQGKLQLWSSYTF,TGTGCCAGCAGCCAGGGCAAACTTCAACTATGGAGTAGCTACACCTTC
NA,NA,TRBJ2-3,TRBV30,CAWSPLALKAQYF,TGTGCCTGGAGTCCGCTAGCCTTAAAAGCCCAGTATTTT
TRBD1,NA,TRBJ2-1,TRBV5-1,CASSLRPTGVNEQFF,TGCGCCAGCAGCTTACGACCGACAGGGGTCAATGAGCAGTTCTTC
NA,many,TRBJ1-2,TRBV6-2/TRBV6-3,CASSPGSYGYTF,TGTGCCAGCAGCCCCGGATCCTATGGCTACACCTTC
NA,NA,TRBJ2-1,TRBV7-2,CTSSFTSAGSSSYNEQFF,TGTACCAGCAGCTTTACCAGCGCGGGGAGCAGCTCCTACAATGAGCAGTTCTTC
NA,NA,TRBJ2-3,TRBV11-3,CASSLGSGVRPDTQYF,TGTGCCAGCAGCTTAGGGTCAGGGGTGCGCCCCGATACGCAGTATTTT
NA,NA,TRBJ1-5,TRBV5-1,CASSLESGLNPQHF,TGCGCCAGCAGCTTGGAGTCAGGTCTTAACCCCCAGCATTTT
TRBD2,few,TRBJ2-7,TRBV10-2,CATSSGGEQYF,TGCGCCACCTCGAGCGGGGGAGAGCAGTACTTC
NA,NA,TRBJ1-5,TRBV20-1,CSASRASSNQPQHF,TGCAGTGCTAGTAGGGCGAGCAGCAATCAGCCCCAGCATTTT
NA,NA,TRBJ2-3,TRBV7-9,CASSGDTPSTDTQYF,TGTGCCAGCAGCGGGGACACTCCTAGCACAGATACGCAGTATTTT
TRBD2,NA,TRBJ2-7,TRBV28,CATHPGGGASYEQYF,TGTGCCACCCACCCGGGGGGAGGGGCTAGTTACGAGCAGTACTTC
TRBD2,NA,TRBJ2-1,TRBV4-3,CASSQQTSLYDEQFF,TGCGCCAGCAGCCAACAGACTAGCTTATACGATGAGCAGTTCTTC
TRBD1,many,TRBJ2-5,TRBV29-1,CSVVPGQGPETQYF,TGCAGCGTTGTTCCGGGACAGGGTCCGGAGACCCAGTACTTC
NA,NA,TRBJ2-3,TRBV6-4,CASSDTDGSSTDTQYF,TGTGCCAGCAGTGACACCGACGGGTCTAGCACAGATACGCAGTATTTT
TRBD1,NA,TRBJ2-7,TRBV29-1,CSVYGTGGTYEQYF,TGCAGCGTTTATGGGACAGGGGGCACGTACGAGCAGTACTTC
TRBD2,few,TRBJ2-7,TRBV5-1,CASSFYAGVSSYEQYF,TGCGCCAGCAGCTTTTATGCGGGAGTTTCTTCCTACGAGCAGTACTTC
NA,NA,TRBJ2-7,TRBV20-1,CSARGDTDYEQYF,TGCAGTGCTAGAGGGGACACCGACTACGAGCAGTACTTC
TRBD1,NA,TRBJ1-5,TRBV29-1,CSVGQGCNQPQHF,TGCAGCGTTGGACAGGGGTGCAATCAGCCCCAGCATTTT
NA,NA,TRBJ2-4,TRBV15,CATSRLSYQVLAKNIQYF,TGTGCCACCAGCAGACTATCATATCAGGTTCTAGCCAAAAACATTCAGTACTTC
NA,NA,TRBJ1-1,TRBV7-2,CASSLARSITEAFF,TGTGCCAGCAGCTTGGCCAGGTCTATCACTGAAGCTTTCTTT
NA,NA,TRBJ1-2,TRBV20-1,CSASMASNADGYTF,TGCAGTGCTAGCATGGCCTCCAACGCGGATGGCTACACCTTC
TRBD2,NA,TRBJ2-7,TRBV7-9,CASSPRPSGRRGYEQYF,TGTGCCAGCAGCCCGAGGCCTAGCGGGAGGAGGGGCTACGAGCAGTACTTC
TRBD2,NA,TRBJ2-5,TRBV9,CASTDYREGTQYF,TGTGCCAGCACCGATTATCGGGAGGGGACCCAGTACTTC
NA,NA,TRBJ2-3,TRBV7-6,CACSLSLVRTDTQYF,TGTGCCTGCAGCTTATCTCTAGTCCGCACAGATACGCAGTATTTT
TRBD2,NA,TRBJ2-4,TRBV20-1,CSAPRDSGRGNIQYF,TGCAGTGCACCACGGGATAGCGGGAGGGGTAACATTCAGTACTTC